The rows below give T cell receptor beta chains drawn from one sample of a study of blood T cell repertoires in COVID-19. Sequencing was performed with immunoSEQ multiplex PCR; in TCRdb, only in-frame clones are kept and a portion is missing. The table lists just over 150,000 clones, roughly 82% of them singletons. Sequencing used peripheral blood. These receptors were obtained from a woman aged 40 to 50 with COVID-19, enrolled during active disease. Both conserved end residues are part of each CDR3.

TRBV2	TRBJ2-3	CASSDGGGDTQYF
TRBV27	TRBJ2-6	CASTLGRDAGSGANVLTF
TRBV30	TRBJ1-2	CAWSETGTYGYTF
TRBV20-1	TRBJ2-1	CSATGTLEQFF
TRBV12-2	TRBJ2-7	CASRLAFRGSAYEQYF
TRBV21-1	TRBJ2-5	CASSIFRDRVQETQYF
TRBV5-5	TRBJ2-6	CASSQIPGANVLTF
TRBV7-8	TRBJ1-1	CASSFTGWGEAFF
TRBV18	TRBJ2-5	CASSPPRTEIQETQYF
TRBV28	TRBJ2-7	CASSPRASGTYEQYF
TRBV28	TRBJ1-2	CASSLLGQSTIFYGYTF
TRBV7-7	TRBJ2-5	CASSLVFAGAETQYF
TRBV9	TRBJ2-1	CASSSLAGGAYNEQFF
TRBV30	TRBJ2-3	CAWSWGSGSTDTQYF
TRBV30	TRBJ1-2	CAWSVRGGTGYTF
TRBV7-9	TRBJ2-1	CASSQGLPEQFF
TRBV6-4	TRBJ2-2	CASSDRDRGDTGELFF
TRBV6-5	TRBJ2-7	CASKGTGNKYEQYF
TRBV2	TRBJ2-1	CASRLSPAGEQFF
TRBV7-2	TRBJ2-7	CASSKQTNSYEQYF
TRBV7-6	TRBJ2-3	CASNPGHPADTQYF
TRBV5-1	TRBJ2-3	CASSLTGGSTDTQYF
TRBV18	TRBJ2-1	CASSPQLVRSYNEQFF
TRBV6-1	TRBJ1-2	CASSEALGGRGYTF
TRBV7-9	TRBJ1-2	CASSLSGGEANYGYTF
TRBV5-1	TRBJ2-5	CASSGSQGRETQYF
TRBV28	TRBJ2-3	CASSPLALDSRDTQYF
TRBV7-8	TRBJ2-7	CASSATSAAYEQYF
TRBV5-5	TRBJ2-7	CASSSYGVGTYEQYF
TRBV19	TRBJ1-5	CATEDTYSNQPQHF
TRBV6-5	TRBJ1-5	CASRTLRQGNSPQHF
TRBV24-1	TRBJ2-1	CATSTTTGTGYNEQFF
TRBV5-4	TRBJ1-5	CASSSDRAVGQPQHF
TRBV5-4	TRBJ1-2	CASSPGGSYGYTF
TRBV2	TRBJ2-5	CASSIGKETQYF
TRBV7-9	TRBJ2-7	CASMGPFSYEQYF
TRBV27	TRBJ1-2	CASSSAGTPSSYTF
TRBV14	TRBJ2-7	CASSRQSSYYEQYF
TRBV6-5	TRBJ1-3	CASSYSWATGNTIYF
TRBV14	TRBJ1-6	CASSQDGSPLHF
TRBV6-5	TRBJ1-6	CATNRGNSPLHF
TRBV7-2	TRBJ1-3	CASSVDRGPGNTIYF
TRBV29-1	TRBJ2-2	CSALRPTGELFF
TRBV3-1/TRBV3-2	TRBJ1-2	CASSQGQGAYGYTF
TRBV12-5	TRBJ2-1	CASGSKRGGDNEQFF
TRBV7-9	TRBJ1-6	CASSLEGSGSPLHF
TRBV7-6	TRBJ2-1	CASSPIGAGEGNEQFF
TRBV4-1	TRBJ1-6	CASSQLGGGNSPLHF
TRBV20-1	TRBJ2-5	CSARGETQYF
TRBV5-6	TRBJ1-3	CASSLPRGSGNTIYF
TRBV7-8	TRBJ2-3	CASSPTSFTDTQYF
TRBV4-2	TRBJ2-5	CASSYGRGKETQYF
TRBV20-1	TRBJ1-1	CSARLYTEAFF
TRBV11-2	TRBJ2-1	CASSRTNRRARYNEQFF